This T cell receptor beta chain came from a study of T cells in Graves' hyperthyroidism and ophthalmopathy. The source material, RNA transcripts, was used to amplify TCR beta CDR3 regions. HTBI primers drove first-round RT-PCR of the TCR CDR3. Via MiXCR, TCRdb re-called the multiplex PCR reads, giving one row per CDR3 protein. The sample lists under 450,000 distinct CDR3 sequences, approximately 18% occurring once. V shed 4 bases and J 13 bases; nucleotides not matched to a gene: 6. The CDR3 runs 11 residues. This clonotype has just a few counts. The chain recombines TRBV12-3 or TRBV12-4 with TRBJ2-5, with 7 positions matching TRBD1. The sequence came from a young woman with Graves' hyperthyroidism that later progressed to Graves' ophthalmopathy. Sequencing was performed on blood. The DNA for the CDR3 is TGTGCCAGCAGTTACACAGGGGAAAGGTACTTC. It specifies CASSYTGERYF.